The rows below give T cell receptor beta chains drawn from one sample of a study of shared clonotypes between healthy human individuals. Libraries were prepared by immunoSEQ multiplex PCR; TCRdb keeps only in-frame clonotypes and omits some of them. The data hold fewer than 1 million clones, with 96% observed a single time. Sequenced material: naive CD8+ T cells sorted from blood. The receptors shown here come from a man under 40 in good health. Each CDR3 is given with its conserved first and last residue. A D gene is named only where the DNA matches it firmly. Expanded clones are given a class, and other clones once, few, many or no size at all.

J gene: TRBJ2-3; V gene: TRBV5-6; clone size: NA; D gene: NA; CDR3 DNA: TGTGCCAGCAGCTTGTCCGGAGACACAGATACGCAGTATTTT; CDR3 protein: CASSLSGDTDTQYF
J gene: TRBJ1-3; V gene: TRBV6-5; clone size: NA; D gene: TRBD1; CDR3 DNA: TGTGCCAGCAGCCTTCAGGGGGCGTCTGGAAACACCATATATTTT; CDR3 protein: CASSLQGASGNTIYF
J gene: TRBJ2-1; V gene: TRBV30; clone size: once; D gene: TRBD2; CDR3 DNA: TGTGCCTGGAGGGGGGGGACGCGACCAAGGACCTACAATGAGCAGTTCTTC; CDR3 protein: CAWRGGTRPRTYNEQFF
J gene: TRBJ2-1; V gene: TRBV16; clone size: NA; D gene: NA; CDR3 DNA: TGTGCCAGCAGCCCCGGGGAGGGGGCCTACAATGAGCAGTTCTTC; CDR3 protein: CASSPGEGAYNEQFF
J gene: TRBJ2-1; V gene: TRBV4-1; clone size: once; D gene: NA; CDR3 DNA: TGCGCCAGCAGCCAAGTTTTGGGTGAGCAGTTCTTC; CDR3 protein: CASSQVLGEQFF
J gene: TRBJ2-7; V gene: TRBV2; clone size: NA; D gene: TRBD1; CDR3 DNA: TGTGCCGGGTTCGGGACAGCTAACCCCTACGAGCAGTACTTC; CDR3 protein: CAGFGTANPYEQYF
J gene: TRBJ2-7; V gene: TRBV7-9; clone size: NA; D gene: TRBD2; CDR3 DNA: TGTGCCAGCAGCTTCACGGCTAGCGGGAGCTACGAGCAGTACTTC; CDR3 protein: CASSFTASGSYEQYF
J gene: TRBJ1-2; V gene: TRBV2; clone size: NA; D gene: TRBD1; CDR3 DNA: TGTGCCAGCAGAGGACAGGAATTCTATGGCTACACCTTC; CDR3 protein: CASRGQEFYGYTF
J gene: TRBJ2-5; V gene: TRBV6-1; clone size: NA; D gene: NA; CDR3 DNA: TGTGCCAGCAGTGAAAATAGAGGGGAGACCCAGTACTTC; CDR3 protein: CASSENRGETQYF
J gene: TRBJ1-2; V gene: TRBV5-4; clone size: NA; D gene: NA; CDR3 DNA: TGTGCCAGCAGCGGGGAAACAGGATATGGCTACACCTTC; CDR3 protein: CASSGETGYGYTF
J gene: TRBJ2-1; V gene: TRBV11-2; clone size: NA; D gene: NA; CDR3 DNA: TGTGCCAGCAGCTTAGCTCCCCCAGGGTACGGTGAGCAGTTCTTC; CDR3 protein: CASSLAPPGYGEQFF
J gene: TRBJ2-7; V gene: TRBV27; clone size: NA; D gene: NA; CDR3 DNA: TGTGCCAGCAGTCTCGTCTCTCAGGGGTACGAGCAGTACTTC; CDR3 protein: CASSLVSQGYEQYF
J gene: TRBJ1-4; V gene: TRBV18; clone size: NA; D gene: TRBD1; CDR3 DNA: TGTGCCAGCTCACCTACTCTGGACAGGGATGAAAAACTGTTTTTT; CDR3 protein: CASSPTLDRDEKLFF
J gene: TRBJ2-5; V gene: TRBV19; clone size: NA; D gene: NA; CDR3 DNA: TGTGCCAGTAGTAGCCTGGGTTATGACAACCAAGAGACCCAGTACTTC; CDR3 protein: CASSSLGYDNQETQYF
J gene: TRBJ1-5; V gene: TRBV7-9; clone size: NA; D gene: NA; CDR3 DNA: TGTGCCAGCAGCTCATGGGGTCAGCCCCAGCATTTT; CDR3 protein: CASSSWGQPQHF
J gene: TRBJ2-7; V gene: TRBV2; clone size: NA; D gene: TRBD1; CDR3 DNA: TGTGCCAGCAGTACGGGACAGACCTACGAGCAGTACTTC; CDR3 protein: CASSTGQTYEQYF
J gene: TRBJ2-7; V gene: TRBV18; clone size: NA; D gene: NA; CDR3 DNA: TGTGCCAGCTCACCACCGCAGGGTGGGTACGAGCAGTACTTC; CDR3 protein: CASSPPQGGYEQYF
J gene: TRBJ1-2; V gene: TRBV7-2; clone size: NA; D gene: NA; CDR3 DNA: TGTGCCAGCAGCTTATTTGGGCAGTCAAGCTATGGCTACACCTTC; CDR3 protein: CASSLFGQSSYGYTF
J gene: TRBJ2-1; V gene: TRBV19; clone size: NA; D gene: NA; CDR3 DNA: TGTGCCAGTAGTATAGGTCGAAGCTCCTACAATGAGCAGTTCTTC; CDR3 protein: CASSIGRSSYNEQFF
J gene: TRBJ1-2; V gene: TRBV2; clone size: NA; D gene: TRBD1; CDR3 DNA: TGTGCCAGCAAAATAGGGTCGACAGGGTATGGCTACACCTTC; CDR3 protein: CASKIGSTGYGYTF
J gene: TRBJ2-7; V gene: TRBV27; clone size: NA; D gene: NA; CDR3 DNA: TGTGCCAGCAGGACTGGGGGAAGCTCCTACGAGCAGTACTTC; CDR3 protein: CASRTGGSSYEQYF
J gene: TRBJ2-1; V gene: TRBV27; clone size: NA; D gene: TRBD2; CDR3 DNA: TGTGCCAGCCTTGCAGGGGCTAGCGGGAACAATGAGCAGTTCTTC; CDR3 protein: CASLAGASGNNEQFF
J gene: TRBJ2-1; V gene: TRBV29-1; clone size: NA; D gene: NA; CDR3 DNA: TGCAGCGTTGAAAATCAGGGAAGTTGGTCCTACAATGAGCAGTTCTTC; CDR3 protein: CSVENQGSWSYNEQFF
J gene: TRBJ2-7; V gene: TRBV4-1; clone size: NA; D gene: TRBD2; CDR3 DNA: TGCGCCAGCAGCCAAGCTGGGGCTAGCGGGACCTACGAGCAGTACTTC; CDR3 protein: CASSQAGASGTYEQYF
J gene: TRBJ1-5; V gene: TRBV2; clone size: NA; D gene: NA; CDR3 DNA: TGTGCCAGCAGTGAGCCCGATAGCAATCAGCCCCAGCATTTT; CDR3 protein: CASSEPDSNQPQHF
J gene: TRBJ2-7; V gene: TRBV4-1; clone size: NA; D gene: NA; CDR3 DNA: TGCGCCAGCAGCCAAGGGGGGACCCGAGCCTACGAGCAGTACTTC; CDR3 protein: CASSQGGTRAYEQYF
J gene: TRBJ2-1; V gene: TRBV29-1; clone size: NA; D gene: NA; CDR3 DNA: TGCAGCGTCGTAGGGAGAGCGGAGTACCACAATGAGCAGTTCTTC; CDR3 protein: CSVVGRAEYHNEQFF
J gene: TRBJ2-1; V gene: TRBV27; clone size: NA; D gene: NA; CDR3 DNA: TGTGCCAGCAGGAGGTACAATGAGCAGTTCTTC; CDR3 protein: CASRRYNEQFF